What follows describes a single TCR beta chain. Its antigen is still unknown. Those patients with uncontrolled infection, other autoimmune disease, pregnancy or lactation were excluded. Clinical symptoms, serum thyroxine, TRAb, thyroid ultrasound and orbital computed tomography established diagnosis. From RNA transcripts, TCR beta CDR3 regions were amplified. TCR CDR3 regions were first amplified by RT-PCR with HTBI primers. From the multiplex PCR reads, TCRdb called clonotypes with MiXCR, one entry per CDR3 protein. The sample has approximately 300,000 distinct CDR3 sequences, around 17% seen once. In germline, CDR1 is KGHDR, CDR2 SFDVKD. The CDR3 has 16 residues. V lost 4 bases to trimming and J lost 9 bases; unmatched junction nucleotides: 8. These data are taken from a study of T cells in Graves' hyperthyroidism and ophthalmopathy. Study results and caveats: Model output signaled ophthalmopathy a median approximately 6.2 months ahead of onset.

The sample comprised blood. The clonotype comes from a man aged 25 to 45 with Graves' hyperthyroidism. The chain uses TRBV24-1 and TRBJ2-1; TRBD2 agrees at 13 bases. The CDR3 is CATSDPRTSGRGEQFF. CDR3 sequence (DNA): TGTGCCACCAGTGACCCCCGGACTAGCGGGAGAGGTGAGCAGTTCTTC.